The 29 T cell receptor beta chains listed next were all sequenced from one sample in a study of cytomegalovirus exposure and HLA in healthy donors. A multiplex PCR was run with 60 Vbeta primers and 13 Jbeta primers. The repertoire was sequenced with immunoSEQ multiplex PCR; TCRdb's copy has only in-frame clones and lacks some. The table lists under 85,000 clones, around four fifths of them singletons. Sample: PBMCs. The receptor set was obtained from a woman in her thirties in good health and CMV-seronegative.

This clone has only one observation. V gene TRBV5-4 combines with J gene TRBJ2-1, with D hard to call. V dropped 0 bases and J dropped 1 base, with 5 bases sitting between them. Germline CDR1 SGHNT, CDR2 YYREEE (reference sequence). The CDR3 sequence is 14 residues long. The CDR3 loop reads CASSLGESYNEQFF. Here the CDR3 DNA reads TGTGCCAGCAGCTTGGGAGAATCCTACAATGAGCAGTTCTTC.

The rearrangement joins TRBV7-2 to TRBJ2-3; the match to TRBD2 covers 11 bases. V gave up 4 bases and J gave up 2 bases; unmatched junction bases: 5. CDR1 is SGHTA, CDR2 FQGNSA, per germline. The CDR3 length is 16 residues. CDR3: CASSSLAGGYTDTQYF. CDR3 coding DNA: TGTGCCAGCAGCTCCTTAGCGGGAGGGTACACAGATACGCAGTATTTT.

This chain joins TRBV7-9 and TRBJ1-5; 8 positions agree with TRBD1. The CDR3 has 15 residues. With V trimmed by 5 bases and J by 1 base, 4 bases remained unmatched. Per the germline V gene, CDR1 is SEHNR and CDR2 is FQNEAQ (reference sequence). CDR3 in DNA: TGTGCCAGCAGCGAAGGACAGGGAAGCAATCAGCCCCAGCATTTT. This encodes CASSEGQGSNQPQHF.

This clone was recorded only once. V usage is TRBV25-1 and J usage is TRBJ2-1; 11 bases align to TRBD2. The CDR3 has 15 amino acids. V trimming: 5 bases; J trimming: 9 bases; junction bases outside the gene matches: 9. CDR1 is MGHDK and CDR2 is SYGVNS in the germline V gene. CDR3 sequence (DNA): TGTGCCAGCAGTACACTAGCGGGAGATGTCAGTGAGCAGTTCTTC. It is translated as CASSTLAGDVSEQFF.

This clone has just one count. The gene calls are TRBV9 and TRBJ1-4; D is undetermined. V shed 2 bases and J shed 2 bases, with 10 bases lying between them. The CDR3 runs 15 residues. The V gene's germline CDR1 is SGDLS and CDR2 YYNGEE. CDR3 loop: CASSVGRGTNEKLFF. The DNA for the CDR3 is TGTGCCAGCAGCGTGGGGAGAGGGACTAATGAAAAACTGTTTTTT.

The chain uses TRBV5-1 and TRBJ2-1; 7 bases are a match to TRBD2. CDR3 size: 16 residues. Germline assignment: CDR1 SGHRS and CDR2 YFSETQ. V gave up 3 bases and J gave up 6 bases; unmatched junction bases: 12. The CDR3, as DNA: TGCGCCAGCAGCTCGAACCAGCGGGGTTCGAGCAATGAGCAGTTCTTC. Protein sequence: CASSSNQRGSSNEQFF.

This chain links TRBV4-2 with TRBJ1-1; D unclear. This CDR3 comprises 15 residues. V was pared by 2 bases and J by 4 bases, with 14 bases between. Germline V gene data show CDR1 as LGHNA and CDR2 as YNFKEQ. The CDR3 DNA reads as TGTGCCAGCAGCCAAAGTAGCGGGTTTGGCACTGAAGCTTTCTTT. Its protein product is CASSQSSGFGTEAFF.

The chain couples TRBV4-1 to TRBJ1-2, with D tentatively TRBD1 (6 bases). The CDR3 runs 17 residues. Germline CDR1 reads MGHRA; CDR2 reads YSYEKL. V was shortened by 1 base and J by 6 bases, with 21 bases between the two germline ends. This CDR3 is CASSQGRIGGRVNGYTF. The CDR3 DNA follows: TGCGCCAGCAGCCAAGGTCGGATAGGGGGAAGGGTGAATGGCTACACCTTC.

J is TRBJ2-7 and V is TRBV6-5; no reliable D call. The CDR3 is 16 residues long. V was cut by 1 base and J by 4 bases, with 17 bases left in between. CDR1 and CDR2 (germline): MNHEY, SVGAGI. The CDR3 protein is CASSYYVIPESYEQYF. CDR3 coding DNA: TGTGCCAGCAGTTACTATGTGATTCCAGAATCTTACGAGCAGTACTTC.

The V and J genes are TRBV5-1 and TRBJ1-2; maybe TRBD1 (6 bases). Trimming took off 0 bases at V and 0 bases at J, with 15 bases between the two ends. Germline lookup yields CDR1 SGHRS and CDR2 YFSETQ. The CDR3 totals 17 residues. CDR3 DNA sequence: TGCGCCAGCAGCTTGGAGGGGCCAGGGGCGTCTAACTATGGCTACACCTTC. This encodes CASSLEGPGASNYGYTF.

The chain combines TRBV5-1 with TRBJ2-3, with TRBD2 as a possible D gene (6 bases). Germline V CDR1 and CDR2: SGHRS, YFSETQ. V lost 7 bases to trimming and J lost 2 bases, with 14 bases between them. The CDR3 runs to 14 residues. The CDR3 spells CASCREPYTDTQYF. The CDR3 region has the DNA TGCGCCAGCTGTCGGGAGCCTTACACAGATACGCAGTATTTT.

V gene TRBV27 combines with J gene TRBJ1-1; possibly TRBD1 for D (5 bases). CDR3 length: 14 amino acids. Germline CDR1 and CDR2: MNHEY and SMNVEV (reference sequence). Trimming removed 2 bases at V and 5 bases at J, with 12 bases between. DNA for the CDR3: TGTGCCAGCAGTTTACAAATTAGGGGTACTGAAGCTTTCTTT. This sequence encodes CASSLQIRGTEAFF.

The chain links TRBV30 to TRBJ1-1; 7 positions match TRBD1. The CDR3 loop spans 13 amino acids. Looked up from germline, CDR1 is GTSNPN and CDR2 is SVGIG (reference sequence). The trim removed 3 bases at V and 1 base at J, leaving 2 bases unmatched. CDR3: CAWRQGKNTEAFF. In DNA form, the CDR3 reads TGTGCCTGGAGACAGGGGAAGAACACTGAAGCTTTCTTT.

This CDR3 is CASSPADSNIPVYSYNEQFF. CDR3 DNA: TGTGCCAGCAGCCCCGCGGACTCAAATATCCCGGTGTACTCCTACAATGAGCAGTTCTTC. The gene calls are TRBV2 and TRBJ2-1, with a possible D match to TRBD2 (5 bases). The V and J ends lost 6 bases and 0 bases respectively, with 27 bases between them. CDR3 length: 20 residues. Germline-derived CDR1 and CDR2 are SNHLY and FYNNEI.

Only a few counts were recorded for this clone. V gene TRBV21-1 combines with J gene TRBJ2-3; the table assigns TRBD2, which was not confirmed against the DNA. TRBV21-1 is assigned pseudogene status. The length of the CDR3 is 15 residues. DNA for the CDR3: TGTGCCAGCAGCATTAGGCGCAGGGAGGGGGATACGCAGTATTTT. Amino acid sequence: CASSIRRREGDTQYF.

This sequence joins TRBV4-3 and TRBJ1-5, with 8 positions matching TRBD1. V lost 6 bases and J lost 0; bases outside the gene matches: 4. The CDR3 has 15 residues. In germline, CDR1 is LGHNA, CDR2 YSLEER. The CDR3 sequence is CASSEDRDSNQPQHF. The CDR3, as DNA: TGCGCCAGCAGTGAGGACAGGGATAGCAATCAGCCCCAGCATTTT.

The chain is built from TRBV9 and TRBJ1-2, with D unclear. The CDR3 runs to 14 residues. The V end lost 1 base, the J end lost 0 bases, and 7 bases lay between the germline ends. CDR1 is SGDLS, CDR2 YYNGEE, per germline. The CDR3 bases are TGTGCCAGCAGCGTAATAGATCCTAACTATGGCTACACCTTC. Translation: CASSVIDPNYGYTF.

The J gene is TRBJ1-1, the V gene TRBV28, with a weak D call TRBD1 (5 bases). Germline lookup yields CDR1 MDHEN and CDR2 SYDVKM. With 6 bases removed from V and 12 bases from J, the gap between germline ends came to 23 bases. The CDR3 extends over 14 amino acids. CDR3 in DNA: TGTGCCAGCAGACCTACAGGCGTTTCGGATTTACCTTTCTTT. It yields the protein CASRPTGVSDLPFF. The entire variable domain, with the rest obtained from reference TRBV28 and TRBJ1-1, is as follows: DVKVTQSSRYLVKRTGEKVFLECVQDMDHENMFWYRQDPGLGLRLIYFSYDVKMKEKGDIPEGYSVSREKKERFSLILESASTNQTSMYLCASRPTGVSDLPFFGQGTRLTVV.

CDR3 loop: CASSPQGASNQPQHF. In DNA form, the CDR3 reads TGTGCCAGCAGCCCACAGGGGGCTAGCAATCAGCCCCAGCATTTT. The V call is TRBV6-5, the J call TRBJ1-5; 9 bases map to TRBD1. V was pared by 6 bases and J by 0 bases, with 3 bases of the junction left unmatched. Per germline, CDR1 MNHEY and CDR2 SVGAGI. This CDR3 spans 15 amino acids.

In this sample, this clone turned up once. V usage is TRBV19 and J usage is TRBJ2-1; D gene unclear. Trimming left V 3 bases short and J 7 bases short, with 7 bases between. The CDR3 has 12 amino acids. Per germline, CDR1 LNHDA and CDR2 SQIVND (reference sequence). DNA of the CDR3: TGTGCCAGTAGTATTCGAGAGAATGAGCAGTTCTTC. Translated, it gives CASSIRENEQFF.

CDR3 residues: CASSISPSGQYEQYF. DNA for the CDR3: TGTGCCAGTAGTATTTCCCCTTCTGGACAGTACGAGCAGTACTTC. This sequence joins TRBV19 and TRBJ2-7; D is perhaps TRBD1 (6 bases). The V gene lost 3 bases and the J gene lost 4 bases, with 16 bases spanning the gap. The CDR3 is 15 amino acids. The germline CDR1 and CDR2 sequences are LNHDA and SQIVND (reference sequence).

This rearrangement joins TRBV30 to TRBJ2-1; 11 bases are a match to TRBD2. V was pared by 0 bases and J by 0 bases, with 7 bases of the junction left unmatched. The CDR3 sequence is 18 residues long. Germline CDR1 GTSNPN, CDR2 SVGIG (reference sequence). The CDR3 DNA reads as TGTGCCTGGAGTGTAAAGGGACTAGCGGCAAGCTCCTACAATGAGCAGTTCTTC. Amino acids: CAWSVKGLAASSYNEQFF.

The chain links TRBV5-1 to TRBJ2-7, with TRBD1 matching 7 bases. This CDR3 region has 14 residues. After removal of 0 bases from V and 4 bases from J, the junction contained 4 bases not matched to a gene. Per the germline V gene, CDR1 is SGHRS and CDR2 is YFSETQ. The CDR3 sequence is CASSLGDREYEQYF. CDR3 in DNA: TGCGCCAGCAGCTTGGGGGACAGAGAGTACGAGCAGTACTTC.

In this sample, this clone turned up once. V gene TRBV12-2 combines with J gene TRBJ2-7; the tabulated D call, TRBD1, remains unverified against the DNA. TRBV12-2 is a pseudogene segment. The CDR3 totals 12 residues. The CDR3 reads CASRPLQGEQYF. Written as DNA, the CDR3 is TGTGCAAGTCGCCCGCTTCAGGGCGAGCAGTACTTC.

The V and J genes are TRBV6-6 and TRBJ1-5, with D unclear. V was clipped by 7 bases and J by 2 bases, with 18 bases between them. The length of the CDR3 is 16 residues. The germline gives CDR1 MNHNY, CDR2 SVGAGI (reference sequence). CDR3 in DNA: TGTGCCAGCACCAACGGGAGGGCTCGGGGCAATCAGCCCCAGCATTTT. Protein: CASTNGRARGNQPQHF.

This chain connects TRBV9 to TRBJ1-6; D might be TRBD1 (5 bases). The V end lost 4 bases, the J end lost 3 bases, and 17 bases lay between the germline ends. This CDR3 has 17 residues. Germline V gives CDR1 SGDLS, CDR2 YYNGEE. In DNA form, the CDR3 reads TGTGCCAGCAGCCTTCTTGACAGCCAATACTATAATTCACCCCTCCACTTT. Its translation: CASSLLDSQYYNSPLHF.

The genes are TRBV30 and TRBJ2-5; 13 bases align to TRBD2. This CDR3 is built from 18 residues. Germline assignment: CDR1 GTSNPN and CDR2 SVGIG (reference sequence). With V trimmed by 4 bases and J by 4 bases, 15 bases remained unmatched. CDR3 coding DNA: TGTGCCTGGACCGTCTCTGGGACTAGCGGGGTCCTGGGAGAGACCCAGTACTTC. This codes for CAWTVSGTSGVLGETQYF.

This chain links TRBV30 with TRBJ2-1; no definite D call. The CDR3 length is 14 residues. Germline CDR1 is GTSNPN and CDR2 is SVGIG (reference sequence). V was trimmed by 2 bases and J by 8 bases, leaving 16 bases between them. Written as DNA, the CDR3 is TGTGCCTGGAGTACATATGGGCCGCCGGATGAGCAGTTCTTC. Its translation is CAWSTYGPPDEQFF. The full variable domain, completed using reference TRBV30 and TRBJ2-1, is SQTIHQWPATLVQPVGSPLSLECTVEGTSNPNLYWYRQAAGRGLQLLFYSVGIGQISSEVPQNLSASRPQDRQFILSSKKLLLSDSGFYLCAWSTYGPPDEQFFGPGTRLTVL.

V gene TRBV30 combines with J gene TRBJ2-5; no firm D call. The CDR3 runs 13 residues. V was cut by 0 bases and J by 5 bases, with 10 bases left in between. CDR1 is GTSNPN, CDR2 SVGIG, per germline (reference sequence). DNA of the CDR3: TGTGCCTGGAGTGTACCGGCGAGGGAGACCCAGTACTTC. This translates into CAWSVPARETQYF.